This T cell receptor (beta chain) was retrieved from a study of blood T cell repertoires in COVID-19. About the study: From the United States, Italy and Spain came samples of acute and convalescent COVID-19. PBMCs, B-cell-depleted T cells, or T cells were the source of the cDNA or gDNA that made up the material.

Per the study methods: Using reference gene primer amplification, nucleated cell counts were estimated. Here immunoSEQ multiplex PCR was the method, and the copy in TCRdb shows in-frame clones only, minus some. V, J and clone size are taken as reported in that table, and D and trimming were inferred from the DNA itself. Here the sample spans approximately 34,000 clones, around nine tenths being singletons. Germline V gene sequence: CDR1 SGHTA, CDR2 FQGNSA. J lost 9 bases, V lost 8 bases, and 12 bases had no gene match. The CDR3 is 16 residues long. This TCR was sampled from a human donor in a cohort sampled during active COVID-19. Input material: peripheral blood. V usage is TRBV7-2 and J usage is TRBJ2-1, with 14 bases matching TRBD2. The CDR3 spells CASRLVPGLAGVEQFF. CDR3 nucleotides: TGTGCCAGCCGCCTCGTGCCGGGACTAGCGGGAGTTGAGCAGTTCTTC.